The clone carrying this T cell receptor (beta chain) occurred a few times. Its antigen is not known. The sample belongs to a study of T cell repertoires in cytomegalovirus infection. Study overall: CMV infection and matching HLA type were both indicated by public TCR beta signatures. Study outcomes and limitations: Ex vivo responses were dominated by HLA-C-restricted CMV-specific TCR beta clonotypes. Identification of carriers of CMV plus the relevant HLA was achieved through cumulative public TCR beta family frequency.

Trimming removed 1 base from V and 0 bases from J, with 8 bases in between. CDR3 size: 14 residues. The germline V gene has CDR1 SGHNT and CDR2 YYREEE (reference sequence). TCRdb analysed the reads with MiXCR anew, one entry per CDR3 protein. This sample carries about 700,000 distinct CDR3 sequences, around a third of them seen once, and the ten largest clones take 15% to 20%. The TCR originated in a human donor in good health (CMV status not recorded). Some clones in this sample may be carry-over from other donors' samples. V and J are TRBV5-4 and TRBJ2-7; no definite D call. Sequences were derived from cultured PBMCs, sampled from culture after CMV antigen stimulation. In DNA, the CDR3 is TGTGCCAGCAGCTTGTTCACAGCCTCCTACGAGCAGTACTTC. The encoded protein is CASSLFTASYEQYF. The entire variable domain, with the rest obtained from reference TRBV5-4 and TRBJ2-7, is as follows: ETGVTQSPTHLIKTRGQQVTLRCSSQSGHNTVSWYQQALGQGPQFIFQYYREEENGRGNFPPRFSGLQFPNYSSELNVNALELDDSALYLCASSLFTASYEQYFGPGTRLTVT.